This T cell receptor (beta chain) was recovered during a study of cytomegalovirus exposure and HLA in healthy donors. Study findings and constraints: In a later analysis, donors in an Asian-associated ancestry cluster reportedly had fewer N-insertions in productive TCRs than the cohort mean. Researchers had no immune exposure information except CMV serostatus available.

Germline V gene data show CDR1 as ENHRY and CDR2 as SYGVKD. The junction had 7 bases not matched to a gene; V was cut back by 3 bases and J by 4 bases. This CDR3 spans 15 amino acids. Among the donors, all were healthy bone marrow donors. Whereas donors were nominally healthy upon sampling, unrecorded immune exposures were probable. Primers for the PCR totalled 60 Vbeta and 13 Jbeta. The method was immunoSEQ multiplex PCR; TCRdb's version includes in-frame clones alone and lacks a portion of them. The top ten hold less than 20% of the sample, which has about 60,000 clones, 70% to 80% seen once. This clone was recorded once. Its target is unknown.

The chain carries TRBV10-3 and TRBJ2-5, with 8 bases identical to TRBD2. The TCR sequence derives from a woman between 55 and 75 years old in good health and CMV-seropositive. Sequenced material: PBMCs. CDR3 sequence (DNA): TGTGCCATCAGTGAACCGGGGGGGCCGGGAGAGACCCAGTACTTC. Translation: CAISEPGGPGETQYF.